A single sample is the source of the 5 T cell receptor beta chains below, sequenced in a study of blood T cell repertoires in COVID-19 (dated by TCRdb to between 2020 and 2021). Library preparation used the immunoSEQ multiplex PCR assay. TCRdb obtained this table from immuneACCESS and retained in-frame rearrangements with V and J assigned. These tables miss some clones; where compared with another copy, unresolved V genes account for less than half of the shortfall, and the remainder is unexplained. This sample has 150,000 or so clones in its table, and approximately 86% of those were observed once. The top ten clonotypes cover about 7% of the sample. The sample comprised peripheral blood. Every receptor here comes from a man aged 50-59 years with active or convalescent COVID-19.

The V gene is TRBV6-5, the J gene TRBJ2-1, with 8 bases that match TRBD2. The V gene's germline CDR1 is MNHEY and CDR2 SVGAGI. The CDR3 contains 13 residues. J lost 4 bases, V lost 7 bases, and 3 bases had no gene match. CDR3 DNA sequence: TGTGCCAGCACCCGGGGGGGATACAATGAGCAGTTCTTC. This encodes CASTRGGYNEQFF.

The rearrangement uses TRBV4-1 and TRBJ2-2, with TRBD2 identical over 13 bases. The germline V gene encodes CDR1 MGHRA and CDR2 YSYEKL. This CDR3 spans 16 amino acids. J gave up 1 base and V 7 bases, and 3 bases lay outside the gene matches. The CDR3 DNA is TGCGCCAGCAAACTAGCGGGAGGGCGGAACACCGGGGAGCTGTTTTTT. Its translation is CASKLAGGRNTGELFF.

The CDR3 sequence is CASLREPTGELFF. The CDR3 coding sequence is TGTGCCAGCCTGAGGGAGCCCACCGGGGAGCTGTTTTTT. The chain uses TRBV6-5 and TRBJ2-2; a weak D match, TRBD2 (5 bases). Germline V gene data show CDR1 as MNHEY and CDR2 as SVGAGI. V dropped 8 bases and J dropped 4 bases, with 11 bases sitting between them. The CDR3 covers 13 residues.

The chain recombines TRBV11-3 with TRBJ1-1, with unresolved D. Germline V gene sequence: CDR1 SGHNT, CDR2 YENEEA. Trimming removed 0 bases from V and 2 bases from J, with 4 bases in between. The CDR3 runs to 13 residues. The CDR3 spells CASSLDPNTEAFF. DNA for the CDR3: TGTGCCAGCAGCTTAGATCCTAACACTGAAGCTTTCTTT.

The chain couples TRBV9 to TRBJ2-7, with D tentatively TRBD2 (5 bases). The V end was cut by 0 bases, the J end by 0 bases, with 10 bases between. Germline V lookup: CDR1 SGDLS, CDR2 YYNGEE. CDR3 length: 15 residues. The chain's CDR3 is CASSVDWRSSYEQYF. The CDR3 DNA reads as TGTGCCAGCAGCGTAGATTGGAGGAGCTCCTACGAGCAGTACTTC.